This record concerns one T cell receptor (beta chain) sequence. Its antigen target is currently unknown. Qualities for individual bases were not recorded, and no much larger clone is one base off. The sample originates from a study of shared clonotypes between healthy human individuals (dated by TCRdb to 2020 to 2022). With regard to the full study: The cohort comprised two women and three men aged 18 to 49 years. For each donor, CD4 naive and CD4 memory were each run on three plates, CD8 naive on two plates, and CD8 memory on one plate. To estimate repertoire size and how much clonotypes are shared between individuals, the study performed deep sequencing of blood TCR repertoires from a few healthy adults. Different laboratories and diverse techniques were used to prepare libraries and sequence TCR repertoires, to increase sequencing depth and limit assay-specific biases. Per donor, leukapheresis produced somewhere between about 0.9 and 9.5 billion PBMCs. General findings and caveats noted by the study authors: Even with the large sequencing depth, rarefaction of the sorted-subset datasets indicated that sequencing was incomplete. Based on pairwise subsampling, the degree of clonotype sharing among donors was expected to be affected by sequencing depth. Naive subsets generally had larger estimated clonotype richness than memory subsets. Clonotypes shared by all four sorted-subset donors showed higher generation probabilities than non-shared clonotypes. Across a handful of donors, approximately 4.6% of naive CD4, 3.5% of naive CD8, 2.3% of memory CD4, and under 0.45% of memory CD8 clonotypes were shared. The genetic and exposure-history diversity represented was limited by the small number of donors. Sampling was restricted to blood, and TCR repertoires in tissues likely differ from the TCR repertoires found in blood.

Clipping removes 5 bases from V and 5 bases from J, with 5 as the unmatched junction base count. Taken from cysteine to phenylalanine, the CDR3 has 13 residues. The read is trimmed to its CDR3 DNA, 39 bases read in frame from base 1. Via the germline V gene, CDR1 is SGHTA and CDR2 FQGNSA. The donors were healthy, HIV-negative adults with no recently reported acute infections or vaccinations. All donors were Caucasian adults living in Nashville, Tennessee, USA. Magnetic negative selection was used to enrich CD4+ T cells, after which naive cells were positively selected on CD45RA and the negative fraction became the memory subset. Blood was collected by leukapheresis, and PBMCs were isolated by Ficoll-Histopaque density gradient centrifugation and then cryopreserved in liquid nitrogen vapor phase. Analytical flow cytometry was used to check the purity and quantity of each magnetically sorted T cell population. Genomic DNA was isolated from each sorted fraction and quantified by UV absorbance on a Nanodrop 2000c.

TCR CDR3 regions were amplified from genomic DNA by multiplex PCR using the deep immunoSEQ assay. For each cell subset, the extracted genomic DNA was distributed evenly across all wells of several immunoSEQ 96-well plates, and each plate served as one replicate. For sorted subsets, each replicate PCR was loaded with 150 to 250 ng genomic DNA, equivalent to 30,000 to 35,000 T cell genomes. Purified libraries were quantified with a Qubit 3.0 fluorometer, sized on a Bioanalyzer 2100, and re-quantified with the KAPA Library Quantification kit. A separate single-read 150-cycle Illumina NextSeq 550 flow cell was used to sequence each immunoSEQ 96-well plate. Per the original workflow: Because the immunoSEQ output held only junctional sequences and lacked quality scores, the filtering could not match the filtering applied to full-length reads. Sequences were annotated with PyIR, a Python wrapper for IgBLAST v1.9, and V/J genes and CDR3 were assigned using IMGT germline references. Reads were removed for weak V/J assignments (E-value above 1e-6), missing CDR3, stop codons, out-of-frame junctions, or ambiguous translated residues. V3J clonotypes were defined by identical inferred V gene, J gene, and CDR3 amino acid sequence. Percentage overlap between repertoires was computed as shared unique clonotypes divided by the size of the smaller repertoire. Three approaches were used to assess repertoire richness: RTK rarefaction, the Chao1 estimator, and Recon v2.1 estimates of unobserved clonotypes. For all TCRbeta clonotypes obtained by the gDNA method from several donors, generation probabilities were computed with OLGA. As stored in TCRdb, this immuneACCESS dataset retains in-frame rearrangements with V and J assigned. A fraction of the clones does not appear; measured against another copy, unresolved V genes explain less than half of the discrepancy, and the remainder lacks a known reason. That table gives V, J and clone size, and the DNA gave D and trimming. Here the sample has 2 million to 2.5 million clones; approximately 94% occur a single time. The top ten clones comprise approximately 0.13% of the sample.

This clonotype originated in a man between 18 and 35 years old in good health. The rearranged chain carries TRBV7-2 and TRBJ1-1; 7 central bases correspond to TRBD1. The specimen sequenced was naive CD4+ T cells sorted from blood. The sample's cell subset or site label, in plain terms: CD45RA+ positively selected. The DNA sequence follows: TGTGCCAGCAGCCCGACAGGGCTTACTGAAGCTTTCTTT. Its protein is CASSPTGLTEAFF.